Listed here are 10 T cell receptor beta chains from one sample, sequenced in a study of response to subunit inactivated influenza vaccine. TCRdb redid the calling of the RT-PCR reads with MiXCR, one entry per CDR3 protein. The sample contains more than 150,000 distinct CDR3 sequences, around 10% of which appear only once. This sample comprised CD8+ T cells sorted from PBMCs, obtained around 25 months after vaccination. All receptors come from a man aged 50-75 years who received an inactivated influenza vaccine.

V gene TRBV28 combines with J gene TRBJ1-2; 8 nucleotides line up with TRBD1. The CDR3 contains 15 residues. J lost 3 bases, V lost 3 bases, and 6 bases had no gene match. Germline loops: CDR1 MDHEN, CDR2 SYDVKM. This CDR3 is CASSLTGAVDYGYTF. CDR3 in DNA: TGTGCCAGCAGTTTGACAGGGGCGGTAGACTATGGCTACACCTTC.

The sample holds many counts of this clonotype. The chain joins TRBV7-9 to TRBJ2-1; 9 nucleotides match TRBD2. The CDR3 covers 16 residues. Losses at the gene ends were 6 bases for V and 3 bases for J; bases not matched to a gene: 9. The germline CDR1 and CDR2 sequences are SEHNR and FQNEAQ (reference sequence). The CDR3 spells CASSYGGGAYYNEQFF. The CDR3 DNA follows: TGTGCCAGCAGTTACGGCGGGGGGGCGTACTACAATGAGCAGTTCTTC.

This chain connects TRBV12-3 or TRBV12-4 to TRBJ2-1; D ambiguous. The V gene lost 0 bases and the J gene lost 2 bases, with 8 bases spanning the gap. This CDR3 is built from 15 residues. The CDR3 DNA follows: TGTGCCAGCAGTTTAGCGGCAGAGACCTACAATGAGCAGTTCTTC. Translation: CASSLAAETYNEQFF.

Ten or more counts support this clonotype. For the CDR3, the DNA is TGTGCCAGTCGCAGGGGCAATGAGCAGTTCTTC. Translating it yields CASRRGNEQFF. This chain joins TRBV7-9 and TRBJ2-1; D is perhaps TRBD1 (6 bases). Germline CDR1 is SEHNR and CDR2 is FQNEAQ (reference sequence). The CDR3 totals 11 residues. V dropped 9 bases and J dropped 6 bases, with 9 bases sitting between them.

This clonotype was found a few times. The rearrangement links TRBV12-3 or TRBV12-4 to TRBJ2-6; TRBD1 matches 8 bases. The ends lost 5 bases at V and 0 bases at J; junction bases unmatched: 9. CDR3 size: 18 residues. CDR3 amino acids: CASSPSQGGHSGANVLTF. The DNA of the CDR3 is TGTGCCAGCAGTCCCTCACAGGGGGGCCACTCTGGGGCCAACGTCCTGACTTTC.

CDR3 protein: CSARDFLATDTQYF. CDR3 bases: TGCAGTGCTAGAGATTTCCTAGCTACCGATACGCAGTATTTT. The gene calls are TRBV20-1 and TRBJ2-3; D might be TRBD2 (5 bases). The CDR3 totals 14 residues. Deletions cut 0 bases from V and 6 bases from J, with 13 bases between. Germline V CDR1 and CDR2: DFQATT, SNEGSKA (reference sequence).

This clonotype occurred a few times. The genes are TRBV6-2 or TRBV6-3 and TRBJ2-7; TRBD1 agrees at 7 bases. CDR1 is MNHEY, CDR2 SVGEGT, per germline. With V trimmed by 6 bases and J by 5 bases, 7 bases remained unmatched. The CDR3 sequence is 13 residues long. CDR3: CASSQGQFNEQYF. In DNA, the CDR3 is TGTGCCAGCAGCCAGGGACAGTTCAACGAGCAGTACTTC.

This chain uses TRBV24-1 with TRBJ2-2; 11 nucleotides match TRBD1. In germline, CDR1 is KGHDR, CDR2 SFDVKD. V shed 4 bases, J shed 3 bases, and the junction held 6 bases outside the gene matches. CDR3 length: 17 residues. CDR3 loop: CATSDPGTGGDTGELFF. In nucleotides, the CDR3 is TGTGCCACCAGTGACCCCGGGACAGGGGGAGACACCGGGGAGCTGTTTTTT.

The rearrangement joins TRBV20-1 to TRBJ2-7, with TRBD2 as a possible D gene (5 bases). V dropped 0 bases and J dropped 2 bases, with 20 bases sitting between them. CDR3 length equals 17 residues. Germline-derived CDR1 and CDR2 are DFQATT and SNEGSKA (reference sequence). The DNA of the CDR3 is TGCAGTGCTAGAGATTTCCTTGCGGGCAACGCCGCCTACGAGCAGTACTTC. Its translation: CSARDFLAGNAAYEQYF.

This clonotype appeared a few times. The J gene is TRBJ2-2, the V gene TRBV12-3 or TRBV12-4; D is unresolved. There are 12 residues in the CDR3. The V end was cut by 7 bases, the J end by 3 bases, with 6 bases between. DNA of the CDR3: TGTGCCAGCACCCCCTACACCGGGGAGCTGTTTTTT. Translated, it gives CASTPYTGELFF.